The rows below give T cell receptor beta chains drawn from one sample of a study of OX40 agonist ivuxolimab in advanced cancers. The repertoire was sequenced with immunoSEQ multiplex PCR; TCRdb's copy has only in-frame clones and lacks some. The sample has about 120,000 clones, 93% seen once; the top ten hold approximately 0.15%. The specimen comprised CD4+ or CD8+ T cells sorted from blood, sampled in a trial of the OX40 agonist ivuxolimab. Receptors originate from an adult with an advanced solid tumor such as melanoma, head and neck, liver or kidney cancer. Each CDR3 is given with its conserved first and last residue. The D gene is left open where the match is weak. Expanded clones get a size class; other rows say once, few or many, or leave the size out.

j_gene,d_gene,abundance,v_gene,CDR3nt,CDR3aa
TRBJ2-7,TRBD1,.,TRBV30,TGTGCCTGGCACGAAACAATAAGACAGGGGGCTTTCTACGAGCAGTACTTC,CAWHETIRQGAFYEQYF
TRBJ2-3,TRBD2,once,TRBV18,TGTGCCAGCTCACAGGCCCTCCTTAGCGGGAGAGGCACAGATACGCAGTATTTT,CASSQALLSGRGTDTQYF
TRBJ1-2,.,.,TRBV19,TGTGCCAGTAGTATGCTGGGGCACTATGGCTACACCTTC,CASSMLGHYGYTF
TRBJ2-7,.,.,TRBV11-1,TGTGCCAGCAGCTTAGGCCTACTCGGATACGAGCAGTACTTC,CASSLGLLGYEQYF
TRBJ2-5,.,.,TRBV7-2,TGTGCCAGCAGCTTAGGCCTGAAGACCCAGTACTTC,CASSLGLKTQYF
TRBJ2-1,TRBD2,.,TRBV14,TGTGCCAGCAAGGGACTAGGCGGGTTCGGTGAGCAGTTCTTC,CASKGLGGFGEQFF
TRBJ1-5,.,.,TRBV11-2,TGTGCCAGCAGCCCCCTTGGACTCGGGAATCAGCCCCAGCATTTT,CASSPLGLGNQPQHF
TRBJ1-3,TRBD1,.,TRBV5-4,TGTGCCAGCAGCTCCGAATTGCACAGGGGGCCAAATTCTGGAAACACCATATATTTT,CASSSELHRGPNSGNTIYF
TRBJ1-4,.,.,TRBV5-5,TGTGCCAGCAGCTGGGCCGGGAGTGCAACTAATGAAAAACTGTTTTTT,CASSWAGSATNEKLFF
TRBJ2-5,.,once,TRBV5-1,TGCGCCAGCAGCTTTGGGGGGGACAGTCAAACCCAGTACTTC,CASSFGGDSQTQYF
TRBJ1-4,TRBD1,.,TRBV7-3,TGTGCCAGCAGCTCATACCCGGACAGGGTAAGAGATATGGTTAATGAAAAACTGTTTTTT,CASSSYPDRVRDMVNEKLFF
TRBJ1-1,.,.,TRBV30,TGTGCCTGGATTCCTTTCCCAAACGACAGGCTGAACACTGAAGCTTTCTTT,CAWIPFPNDRLNTEAFF
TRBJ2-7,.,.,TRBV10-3,TGTGCCATCAGTGAGCTCGGGACACCCTCTTACTTC,CAISELGTPSYF
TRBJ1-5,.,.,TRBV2,TGTGCCAGCAGCCCCTGGGACAATTACGATCAGCCCCAGCATTTT,CASSPWDNYDQPQHF
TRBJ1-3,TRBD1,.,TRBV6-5,TGTGCCAGCAGTGTCGGACAGGGGAACACCATATATTTT,CASSVGQGNTIYF
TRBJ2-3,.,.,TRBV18,TGTGCCAGCTCACCCGACAGTATTAGCACAGATACGCAGTATTTT,CASSPDSISTDTQYF
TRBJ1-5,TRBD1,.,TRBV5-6,TGTGCCAGCAGCCGCTCTCGGACAGGGGGAGGCAATCAGCCCCAGCATTTT,CASSRSRTGGGNQPQHF
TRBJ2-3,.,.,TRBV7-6,TGTGCCAGCAGCCGACAATTTGGGTATACGCAGTATTTT,CASSRQFGYTQYF
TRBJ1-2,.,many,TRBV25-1,TGTGCCAGCAGTTCCCAAGGGGGTGGCTACACCTTC,CASSSQGGGYTF
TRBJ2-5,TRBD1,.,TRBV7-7,TGTGCCAGCAGCCCAACAGGGGGCGGAGAGACCCAGTACTTC,CASSPTGGGETQYF
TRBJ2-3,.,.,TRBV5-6,TGTGCCAGCAGATACTTGGGGTTGGGGAGAGATACGCAGTATTTT,CASRYLGLGRDTQYF
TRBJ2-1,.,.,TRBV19,TGTACCACCCTATCGCAGGGGAATGAGCAGTTCTTC,CTTLSQGNEQFF
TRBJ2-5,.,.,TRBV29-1,TGCAGCGTTGCCAGGCATCTGCAAGAGACCCAGTACTTC,CSVARHLQETQYF
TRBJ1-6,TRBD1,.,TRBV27,TGTGCCAGCAGTTTTGACAGGGTTAATTCACCCCTCCACTTT,CASSFDRVNSPLHF
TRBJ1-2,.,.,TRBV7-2,TGTGCCAGCAGCGCGGGACGCCCGAGCGGTGGCTACACCTTC,CASSAGRPSGGYTF
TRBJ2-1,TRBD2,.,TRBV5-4,TGTGCCAGCAACCCGGGGAGGGAGAAAGGCAATGAGCAGTTCTTC,CASNPGREKGNEQFF
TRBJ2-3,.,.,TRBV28,TGTGCCAGCAGTTCTGGAGGGTATACGCAGTATTTT,CASSSGGYTQYF
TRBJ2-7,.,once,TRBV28,TGTGCCAGCAGTTTATCTGACAGACGTGGGGTCTACGAGCAGTACTTC,CASSLSDRRGVYEQYF
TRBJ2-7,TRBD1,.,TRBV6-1,TGTGCCAGCAGTGAATTGACAGGGGTGGACTACGAGCAGTACTTC,CASSELTGVDYEQYF
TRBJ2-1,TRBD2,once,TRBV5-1,TGCGCCAGCAGCCTCCCGGGACTAGCGATCAATGAGCAGTTCTTC,CASSLPGLAINEQFF
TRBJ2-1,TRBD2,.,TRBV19,TGTGCCAGTAGTATTAAGGCGGGGGGGCAGAATGAGCAGTTCTTC,CASSIKAGGQNEQFF
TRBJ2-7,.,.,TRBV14,TGTGCCAGCAGCCATTTCCAGAGATACGAGCAGTACTTC,CASSHFQRYEQYF
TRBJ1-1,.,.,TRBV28,TGTGCCAGCAGAACTACCGGGGGGGAAGCTTTCTTT,CASRTTGGEAFF
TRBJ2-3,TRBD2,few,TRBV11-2,TGTGCCAGTGGACTAGCGGGTAATACGCAGTATTTT,CASGLAGNTQYF
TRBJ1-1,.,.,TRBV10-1,TGCGCCAGCAGGACGCCCGGAGCTTTCTTT,CASRTPGAFF
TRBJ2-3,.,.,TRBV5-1,TGCGCCAGCAGCGTTGGGACCGGTAGCACAGATACGCAGTATTTT,CASSVGTGSTDTQYF
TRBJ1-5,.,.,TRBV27,TGTGCCAGCAGTTTGGGGTTTAATCAGCCCCAGCATTTT,CASSLGFNQPQHF
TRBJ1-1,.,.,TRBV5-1,TGCGCCAGCAGCTTGGTAGGGGGGTACACTGAAGCTTTCTTT,CASSLVGGYTEAFF
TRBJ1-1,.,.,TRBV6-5,TGTGCCAGCAGTCCGAGGAGGGCCTCGAACACTGAAGCTTTCTTT,CASSPRRASNTEAFF
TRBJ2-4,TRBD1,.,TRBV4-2,TGTGCCAGCAGCCAGGATAGCCCGCAGGGGGCTGTGGGGAACATTCAGTACTTC,CASSQDSPQGAVGNIQYF
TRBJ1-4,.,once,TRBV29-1,TGCAGCGTCACCGGGCCAACTAATGAAAAACTGTTTTTT,CSVTGPTNEKLFF
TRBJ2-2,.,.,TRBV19,TGTGCCAGTAGTACTAAGGGTAGGACCGGGGAGCTGTTTTTT,CASSTKGRTGELFF
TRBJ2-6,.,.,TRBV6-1,TGTGCCAGCAGTGACTTAAGCTCTGGGGCCAACGTCCTGACTTTC,CASSDLSSGANVLTF
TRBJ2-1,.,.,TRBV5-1,TGCGCCAGCAGCTTGGGACGGAACAATGAGCAGTTCTTC,CASSLGRNNEQFF
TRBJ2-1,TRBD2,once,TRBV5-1,TGCGCCAGCAGCTTGTCGTCGGGGGGGCTCAATGAGCAGTTCTTC,CASSLSSGGLNEQFF
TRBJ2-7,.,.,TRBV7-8,TGTGCCAGCAGCTTAGGGGGGGATTACTACGAGCAGTACTTC,CASSLGGDYYEQYF
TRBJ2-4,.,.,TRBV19,TGTGCCAGTAGTCCTATAGGGCCGAGCATTCAGTACTTC,CASSPIGPSIQYF
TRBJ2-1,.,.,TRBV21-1,TGTGCCAGCATTAGGGCCAGGGAGGTTTCTGAGCAGTTCTTC,CASIRAREVSEQFF
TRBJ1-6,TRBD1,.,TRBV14,TGTGCCAGCAGCCAGGGGGAAGGGGGCTTGACACCCCTCCACTTT,CASSQGEGGLTPLHF